Listed below are T cell receptor beta chains from one sample, sequenced in a study of T cells after yellow fever vaccination. A single record per CDR3 protein comes from TCRdb applying MiXCR to the 5' RACE reads. The repertoire consists of some 420,000 distinct CDR3 sequences, with around a sixth occurring once and the leading ten covering about a sixth. The material was PBMCs, obtained before the yellow fever booster vaccination. Source of these receptors: a man in his late teens or twenties who received the YFV17D yellow fever vaccine. Each CDR3 is given with its conserved first and last residue. Fields, in order: D gene, J gene, V gene, clone size, CDR3 protein, CDR3 DNA. A D gene is named only where the DNA matches it firmly. Size is stated for part of the rows, as once, few or many counts, or as a class when the clone is expanded.

>.|TRBJ2-3|TRBV10-3|.
CAISVRQTDTQYF
TGTGCCATCAGTGTCCGACAGACAGATACGCAGTATTTT
>TRBD2|TRBJ2-3|TRBV20-1|few
CSAIGTSGGANTQYF
TGCAGTGCTATCGGGACTAGCGGGGGGGCAAATACGCAGTATTTT
>.|TRBJ2-7|TRBV4-1|.
CASSSQREQYF
TGCGCCAGCAGTTCTCAGCGCGAGCAGTACTTC
>TRBD2|TRBJ2-4|TRBV15|many
CATSRGVAGANIQYF
TGTGCCACCAGCAGAGGGGTAGCGGGGGCTAACATTCAGTACTTC
>.|TRBJ1-2|TRBV7-9|few
CASSLPHAPPQGAKNYGYTF
TGTGCCAGCAGCTTGCCCCATGCCCCCCCACAGGGCGCAAAAAACTATGGCTACACCTTC
>.|TRBJ2-3|TRBV20-1|few
CSAHRLVDTQYF
TGCAGTGCTCACAGACTAGTTGATACGCAGTATTTT
>TRBD1|TRBJ1-1|TRBV7-2|.
CASSFKFRGAEAFF
TGTGCCAGCAGCTTCAAATTCAGGGGGGCTGAAGCTTTCTTT
>.|TRBJ1-4|TRBV12-3/TRBV12-4|many
CASSLQAINEKLFF
TGTGCCAGCAGTTTACAGGCGATTAATGAAAAACTGTTTTTT
>TRBD2|TRBJ2-3|TRBV20-1|few
CSALAATQYF
TGCAGTGCCCTAGCGGCGACGCAGTATTTT
>.|TRBJ1-2|TRBV5-1|few
CASSVVVGSRGYTF
TGCGCCAGCAGCGTCGTGGTAGGGTCTCGTGGCTACACCTTC
>.|TRBJ1-5|TRBV12-3/TRBV12-4|.
CASSIGQPQHF
TGTGCCAGCAGTATCGGCCAGCCCCAGCATTTT
>.|TRBJ1-1|TRBV28|.
CASSSGGTANTEAFF
TGTGCCAGCAGTTCGGGGGGGACGGCGAACACTGAAGCTTTCTTT
>.|TRBJ2-7|TRBV27|many
CASSFGQAYEQYF
TGTGCCAGCAGTTTCGGGCAGGCCTACGAGCAGTACTTC
>TRBD1|TRBJ1-1|TRBV5-1|.
CASSLAGTGLYSTEAFF
TGCGCCAGCAGCTTGGCCGGGACAGGGTTGTATAGCACTGAAGCTTTCTTT
>.|TRBJ2-1|TRBV4-3|.
CASSQEVEIAYNEQFF
TGCGCCAGCAGCCAAGAGGTCGAGATTGCCTACAATGAGCAGTTCTTC
>TRBD1|TRBJ2-5|TRBV3-1|.
CASSQDLGRSEGARTQYF
TGTGCCAGCAGCCAAGATCTAGGAAGGAGCGAGGGGGCTAGGACCCAGTACTTC
>.|TRBJ1-1|TRBV20-1|few
CSASRGPTPPEAFF
TGCAGTGCTAGCCGGGGACCCACTCCCCCTGAAGCTTTCTTT
>.|TRBJ2-3|TRBV24-1|.
CATSAVGDTQYF
TGTGCCACCAGTGCAGTGGGAGATACGCAGTATTTT
>.|TRBJ2-6|TRBV7-8|few
CASSGRGAPGANVLTF
TGTGCCAGCAGCGGACGGGGGGCGCCCGGGGCCAACGTCCTGACTTTC
>.|TRBJ1-6|TRBV6-1|.
CASSDYQGLSYNSPLHF
TGTGCCAGCAGTGACTATCAGGGATTATCCTATAATTCACCCCTCCACTTT
>TRBD1|TRBJ1-2|TRBV7-2|few
CASSLPYRGRTNYGYTF
TGTGCCAGCAGCTTACCCTACAGGGGGCGGACTAACTATGGCTACACCTTC
>TRBD1|TRBJ1-1|TRBV6-2/TRBV6-3|few
CASTTGGSAEAFF
TGTGCCAGCACTACAGGGGGCTCCGCTGAAGCTTTCTTT
>TRBD2|TRBJ2-1|TRBV7-2|.
CASSLAPSGVTKFF
TGTGCCAGCAGCTTAGCCCCTAGCGGGGTTACCAAGTTCTTC
>.|TRBJ2-1|TRBV7-2|few
CASSLGSSRSYNEQFF
TGTGCCAGCAGCTTGGGTTCCAGCAGGTCCTACAATGAGCAGTTCTTC
>.|TRBJ2-6|TRBV5-1|many
CASRDPGANVLTF
TGCGCCAGCCGCGACCCTGGGGCCAACGTCCTGACTTTC
>TRBD2|TRBJ2-1|TRBV4-3|few
CASTTGRGSYNEQFF
TGCGCCAGCACAACGGGGCGGGGGTCCTACAATGAGCAGTTCTTC
>.|TRBJ1-2|TRBV12-3/TRBV12-4|few
CATGTNYGYTF
TGTGCCACCGGGACTAACTATGGCTACACCTTC
>TRBD1|TRBJ1-4|TRBV27|few
CASRLGTGSEKLFF
TGTGCCAGCAGACTCGGGACAGGGTCTGAAAAACTGTTTTTT
>.|TRBJ2-1|TRBV13|.
CASSARNNEQFF
TGTGCCAGCAGCGCCAGAAACAATGAGCAGTTCTTC
>.|TRBJ2-4|TRBV7-2|few
CASRAAGIYQNIQYF
TGTGCCAGCAGAGCGGCGGGTATCTACCAAAACATTCAGTACTTC
>TRBD1|TRBJ2-2|TRBV2|few
CASSLTGRSGELFF
TGTGCCAGCAGTCTGACAGGGCGGAGCGGGGAGCTGTTTTTT
>.|TRBJ2-7|TRBV6-6|few
CASRHPSRDNEQYF
TGTGCCAGCAGACATCCAAGCCGGGACAACGAGCAGTACTTC
>TRBD1|TRBJ2-1|TRBV5-6|.
CASSSGTGGTGEQFF
TGTGCCAGCAGCTCGGGGACAGGGGGGACCGGTGAGCAGTTCTTC
>.|TRBJ1-2|TRBV29-1|few
CSVATGDYGYTF
TGCAGCGTCGCTACAGGCGACTATGGCTACACCTTC
>TRBD2|TRBJ2-5|TRBV7-9|.
CASSSRTSGGRKETQYF
TGTGCCAGCAGCTCGCGGACTAGCGGGGGTCGGAAGGAGACCCAGTACTTC
>TRBD2|TRBJ2-3|TRBV20-1|few
CSADPRLAGSTDTQYF
TGCAGTGCTGACCCCAGACTAGCGGGGAGCACAGATACGCAGTATTTT
>.|TRBJ1-2|TRBV5-6|many
CASSLVWQGEGYTF
TGTGCCAGCAGCTTGGTTTGGCAGGGTGAAGGCTACACCTTC
>.|TRBJ2-3|TRBV5-6|.
CASSRGPSLKVSADTQYF
TGTGCCAGCAGCCGAGGCCCCTCCTTAAAAGTTTCGGCAGATACGCAGTATTTT
>.|TRBJ1-5|TRBV7-2|.
CASSFMTGLNQPQHF
TGTGCCAGCAGCTTCATGACGGGACTCAATCAGCCCCAGCATTTT
>.|TRBJ1-4|TRBV7-2|.
CASSLGVREKLFF
TGTGCCAGCAGCTTAGGGGTCAGAGAAAAACTGTTTTTT
>.|TRBJ2-3|TRBV6-4|.
CASSDSGRASTDTQYF
TGTGCCAGCAGTGACTCTGGTAGGGCTAGCACAGATACGCAGTATTTT
>.|TRBJ2-2|TRBV20-1|.
CSAREPRGTGELFF
TGCAGTGCTAGAGAACCCAGGGGCACCGGGGAGCTGTTTTTT
>TRBD2|TRBJ2-5|TRBV28|.
CASRGALGGLAQYF
TGTGCCAGCAGGGGTGCCCTGGGAGGGTTGGCCCAGTACTTC
>.|TRBJ1-2|TRBV20-1|.
CSASATGTGYGYTF
TGCAGTGCTAGCGCCACAGGGACGGGCTATGGCTACACCTTC
>TRBD1|TRBJ2-3|TRBV7-3|few
CASAKGASTDTQYF
TGTGCCAGCGCGAAGGGGGCGAGCACAGATACGCAGTATTTT
>TRBD2|TRBJ2-1|TRBV24-1|.
CATSDEGAGAYEQFF
TGTGCCACCAGTGACGAAGGTGCGGGAGCGTATGAGCAGTTCTTC
>.|TRBJ2-3|TRBV7-3|few
CASSSTGSADTQYF
TGTGCCAGCAGCTCAACAGGGTCGGCAGATACGCAGTATTTT
>.|TRBJ1-1|TRBV7-9|few
CASSLGPHLTEAFF
TGTGCCAGCAGCTTAGGTCCCCACCTGACCGAAGCTTTCTTT
>TRBD2|TRBJ2-7|TRBV6-5|.
CASSYPGLAGGYEQYF
TGTGCCAGCAGTTACCCGGGACTAGCGGGGGGGTACGAGCAGTACTTC
>TRBD1|TRBJ1-2|TRBV25-1|.
CASSKRTGDGYGYTF
TGTGCCAGCAGTAAACGGACAGGGGACGGCTATGGCTACACCTTC
>.|TRBJ2-3|TRBV27|.
CASSLRSGLGGTDTQYF
TGTGCCAGCAGCCTACGCTCGGGACTCGGGGGCACAGATACGCAGTATTTT
>.|TRBJ2-6|TRBV4-3|.
CASSPLVSSGANVLTF
TGCGCCAGCAGCCCGCTGGTTTCCTCTGGGGCCAACGTCCTGACTTTC
>TRBD2|TRBJ2-5|TRBV7-9|.
CASRSSGRRETQYF
TGTGCCAGCAGATCTTCCGGGAGGAGGGAGACCCAGTACTTC
>.|TRBJ2-1|TRBV4-3|once
CASSHGGGGYNEQFF
TGCGCCAGCAGCCATGGAGGGGGGGGCTACAATGAGCAGTTCTTC
>TRBD1|TRBJ2-1|TRBV7-8|.
CASSNRDSPYNEQFF
TGTGCCAGCAGCAACCGGGACAGCCCGTACAATGAGCAGTTCTTC
>.|TRBJ2-1|TRBV5-1|.
CASSLAPAYNEQFF
TGCGCCAGCAGCTTGGCGCCAGCTTACAATGAGCAGTTCTTC
>TRBD2|TRBJ2-7|TRBV10-3|few
CAISAGTSGLGEQYF
TGTGCCATCAGTGCCGGGACTAGCGGACTGGGGGAGCAGTACTTC
>TRBD2|TRBJ2-1|TRBV6-2/TRBV6-3|.
CASSRLAGDSYNEQFF
TGTGCCAGCAGCCGTTTAGCGGGGGACTCCTACAATGAGCAGTTCTTC
>.|TRBJ1-1|TRBV5-1|few
CASSSDPGKGTEAFF
TGCGCCAGCAGCTCGGACCCGGGGAAGGGGACTGAAGCTTTCTTT